The clone carrying this T cell receptor (beta chain) was recorded only once. No antigen is known for it. Germline V gene sequence: CDR1 MRHNA, CDR2 SNTAGT. V lost 2 bases and J lost 0, with 10 bases in between. The CDR3 contains 15 residues. The table came from immunoSEQ multiplex PCR; TCRdb's copy has only in-frame clones and leaves some out. The data contain 15,000 to 20,000 clones, about 50% of them singletons. The treatment is: 15 Gy SBRT to primary tumor, nephrectomy 4 weeks later. Nephrectomy followed 15 Gy stereotactic body radiation by 4 weeks. This sample was taken from a study of radiation and T cells in renal cell carcinoma. General observations from the study: In nephrectomy-only tumors, top 100 clonotypes averaged roughly 45%, versus roughly 54% irradiated. Tumor samples were small regions of around 0.94 g.

The material sequenced was tumor tissue, taken from a patient whose treatment included radiotherapy and nephrectomy. This clonotype was obtained from a middle-aged man with renal cell carcinoma. The genes are TRBV6-4 and TRBJ1-2, with D possibly being TRBD1 (5 bases). CDR3 nucleotide sequence: TGTGCCAGCAGTGACGGGGCCGATGCTAACTATGGCTACACCTTC. This gives the protein CASSDGADANYGYTF.